Sequencing of this TCR beta chain was carried out in a study of breast tumors, draining lymph nodes, adjacent tissues. This CDR3 has 10 residues. V lost 0 bases and J 5 bases, leaving 1 base between the germline ends. Germline values: CDR1 GTSNPN, CDR2 SVGIG (reference sequence). TCRdb recomputed calls from the multiplex PCR reads with MiXCR, one row per CDR3 protein. The repertoire holds tens of thousands of distinct CDR3 sequences, 23% seen once, with 6.5% to 8% in the top ten. Study-level points and caveats: Compared with lymph nodes, tumors were less diverse; compared with nontumor tissue, more. The data were judged consistent with most tumor T cells coming from lymph node and expanding in tumor. Tumor and nontumor repertoires were significantly more similar in luminal-like than in basal-like breast cancer.

This clonotype was found many times. The antigen is undetermined. The receptor was isolated from a female donor with breast cancer. Some clones in this sample may be carry-over from other donors' samples. This chain joins TRBV30 and TRBJ2-5; D not certain. The sample consisted of breast tumor tissue. The CDR3 sequence: CAWSVETQYF. In DNA form, the CDR3 reads TGTGCCTGGAGTGTGGAGACCCAGTACTTC. Combining the CDR3 with reference TRBV30 and TRBJ2-5 gives the whole variable domain SQTIHQWPATLVQPVGSPLSLECTVEGTSNPNLYWYRQAAGRGLQLLFYSVGIGQISSEVPQNLSASRPQDRQFILSSKKLLLSDSGFYLCAWSVETQYFGPGTRLLVL.